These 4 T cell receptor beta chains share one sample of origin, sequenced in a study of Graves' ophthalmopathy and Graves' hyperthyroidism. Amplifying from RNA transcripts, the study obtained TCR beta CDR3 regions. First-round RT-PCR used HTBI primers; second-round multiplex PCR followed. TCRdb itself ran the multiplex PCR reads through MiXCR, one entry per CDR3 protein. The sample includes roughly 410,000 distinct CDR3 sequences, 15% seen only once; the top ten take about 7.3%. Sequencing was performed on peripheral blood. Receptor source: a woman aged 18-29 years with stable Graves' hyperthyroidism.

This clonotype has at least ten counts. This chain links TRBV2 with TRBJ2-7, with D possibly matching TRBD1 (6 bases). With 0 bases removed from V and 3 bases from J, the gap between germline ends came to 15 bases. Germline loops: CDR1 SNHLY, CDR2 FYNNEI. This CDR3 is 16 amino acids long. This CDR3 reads CASSEALTGILYEQYF. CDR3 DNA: TGTGCCAGCAGTGAAGCGCTAACAGGGATTCTCTACGAGCAGTACTTC.

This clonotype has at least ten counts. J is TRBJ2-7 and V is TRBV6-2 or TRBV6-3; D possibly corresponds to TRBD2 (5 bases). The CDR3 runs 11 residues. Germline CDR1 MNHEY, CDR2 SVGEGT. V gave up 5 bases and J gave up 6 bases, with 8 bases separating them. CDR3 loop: CASSDRGEQYF. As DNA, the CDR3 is TGTGCCAGCAGTGATCGGGGCGAGCAGTACTTC.

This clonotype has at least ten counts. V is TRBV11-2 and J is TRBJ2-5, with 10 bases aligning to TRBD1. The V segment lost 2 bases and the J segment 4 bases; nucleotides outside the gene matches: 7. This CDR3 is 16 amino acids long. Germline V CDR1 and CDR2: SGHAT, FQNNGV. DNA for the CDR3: TGTGCCAGCAGCTTAAGGGACAGGGGATTTCGAGAGACCCAGTACTTC. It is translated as CASSLRDRGFRETQYF.

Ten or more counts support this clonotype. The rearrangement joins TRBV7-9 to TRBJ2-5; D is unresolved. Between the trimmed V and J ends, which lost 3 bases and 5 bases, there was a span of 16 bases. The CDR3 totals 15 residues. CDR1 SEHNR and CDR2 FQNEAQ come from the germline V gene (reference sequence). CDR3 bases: TGTGCCAGCAGCTTTAACCTTCCTCGAGACGAGACCCAGTACTTC. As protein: CASSFNLPRDETQYF.